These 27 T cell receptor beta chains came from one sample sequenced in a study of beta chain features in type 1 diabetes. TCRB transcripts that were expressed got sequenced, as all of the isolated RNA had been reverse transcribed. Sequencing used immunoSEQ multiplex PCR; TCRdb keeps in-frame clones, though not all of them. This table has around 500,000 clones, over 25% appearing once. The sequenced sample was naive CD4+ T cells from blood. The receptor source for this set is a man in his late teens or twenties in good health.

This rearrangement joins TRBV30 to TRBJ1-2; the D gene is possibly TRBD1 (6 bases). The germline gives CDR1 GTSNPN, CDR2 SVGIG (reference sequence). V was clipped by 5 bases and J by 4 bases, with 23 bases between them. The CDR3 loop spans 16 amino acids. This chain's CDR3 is CAWASSGTTRAYGYTF. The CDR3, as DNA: TGTGCCTGGGCGAGCTCCGGGACAACTAGAGCCTATGGCTACACCTTC.

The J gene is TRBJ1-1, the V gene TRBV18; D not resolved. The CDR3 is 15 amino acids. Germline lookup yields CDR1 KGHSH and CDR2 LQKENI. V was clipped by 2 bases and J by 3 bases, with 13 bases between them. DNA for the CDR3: TGTGCCAGCTCACCATCGGCTGGACGGTACACTGAAGCTTTCTTT. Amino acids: CASSPSAGRYTEAFF.

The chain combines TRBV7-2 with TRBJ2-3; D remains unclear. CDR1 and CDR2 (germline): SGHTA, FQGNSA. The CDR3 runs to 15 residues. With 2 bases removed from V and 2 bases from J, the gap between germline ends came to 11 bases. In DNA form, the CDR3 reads TGTGCCAGCAGCTTATACGGCGCGACCACAGATACGCAGTATTTT. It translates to CASSLYGATTDTQYF.

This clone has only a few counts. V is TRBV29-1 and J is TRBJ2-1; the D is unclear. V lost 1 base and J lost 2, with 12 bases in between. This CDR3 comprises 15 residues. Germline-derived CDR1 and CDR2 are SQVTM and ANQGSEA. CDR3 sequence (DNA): TGCAGCGTTGAAGGAGGCACCAGGACCTACAATGAGCAGTTCTTC. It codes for CSVEGGTRTYNEQFF.

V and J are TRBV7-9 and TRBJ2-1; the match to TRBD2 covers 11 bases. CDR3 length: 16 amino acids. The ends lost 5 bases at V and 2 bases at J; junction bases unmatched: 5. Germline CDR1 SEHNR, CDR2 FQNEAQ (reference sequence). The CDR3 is CASSLTSGSAYNEQFF. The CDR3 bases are TGTGCCAGCAGCCTCACTAGCGGGAGTGCCTACAATGAGCAGTTCTTC.

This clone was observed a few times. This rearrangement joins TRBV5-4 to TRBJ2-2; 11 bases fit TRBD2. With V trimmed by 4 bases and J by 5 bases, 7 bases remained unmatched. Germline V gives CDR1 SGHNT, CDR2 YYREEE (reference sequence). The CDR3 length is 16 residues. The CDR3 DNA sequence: TGTGCCAGCAGCCCTGAAAGGACTAGCGGGACCGGGGAGCTGTTTTTT. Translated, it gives CASSPERTSGTGELFF.

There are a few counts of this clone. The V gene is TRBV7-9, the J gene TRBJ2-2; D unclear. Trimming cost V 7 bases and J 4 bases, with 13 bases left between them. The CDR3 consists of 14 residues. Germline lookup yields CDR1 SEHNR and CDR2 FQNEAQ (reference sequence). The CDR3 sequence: CASTVVATTGELFF. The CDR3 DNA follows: TGTGCCAGCACCGTGGTAGCAACCACCGGGGAGCTGTTTTTT.

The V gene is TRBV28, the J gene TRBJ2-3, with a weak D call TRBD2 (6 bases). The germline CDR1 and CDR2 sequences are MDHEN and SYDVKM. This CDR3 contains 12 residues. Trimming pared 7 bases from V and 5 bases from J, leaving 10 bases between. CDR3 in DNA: TGTGCCAGCAACTCGGAGGGAGATACGCAGTATTTT. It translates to CASNSEGDTQYF. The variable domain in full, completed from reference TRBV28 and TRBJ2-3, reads DVKVTQSSRYLVKRTGEKVFLECVQDMDHENMFWYRQDPGLGLRLIYFSYDVKMKEKGDIPEGYSVSREKKERFSLILESASTNQTSMYLCASNSEGDTQYFGPGTRLTVL.

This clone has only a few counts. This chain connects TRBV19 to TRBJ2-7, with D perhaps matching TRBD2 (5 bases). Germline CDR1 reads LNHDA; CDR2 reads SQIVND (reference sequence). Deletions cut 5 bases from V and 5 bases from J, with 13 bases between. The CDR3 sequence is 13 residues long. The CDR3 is CASSSDYEDEQYF. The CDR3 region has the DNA TGTGCCAGTAGTTCTGACTACGAGGACGAGCAGTACTTC.

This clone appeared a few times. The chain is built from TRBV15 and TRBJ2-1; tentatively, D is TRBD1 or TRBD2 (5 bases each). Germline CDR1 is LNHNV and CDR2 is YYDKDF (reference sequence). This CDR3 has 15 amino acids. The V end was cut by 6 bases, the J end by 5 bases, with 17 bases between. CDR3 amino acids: CATSSEGRSHNEQFF. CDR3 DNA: TGTGCCACCAGTTCAGAGGGGAGATCCCACAATGAGCAGTTCTTC. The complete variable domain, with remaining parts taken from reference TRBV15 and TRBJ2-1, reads DAMVIQNPRYQVTQFGKPVTLSCSQTLNHNVMYWYQQKSSQAPKLLFHYYDKDFNNEADTPDNFQSRRPNTSFCFLDIRSPGLGDTAMYLCATSSEGRSHNEQFFGPGTRLTVL.

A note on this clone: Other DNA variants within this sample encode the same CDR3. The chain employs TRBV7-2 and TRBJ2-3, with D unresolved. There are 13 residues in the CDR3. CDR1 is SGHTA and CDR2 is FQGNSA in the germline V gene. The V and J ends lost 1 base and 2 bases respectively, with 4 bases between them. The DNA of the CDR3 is TGTGCCAGCAGCTTAGGACACACAGATACGCAGTATTTT. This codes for CASSLGHTDTQYF. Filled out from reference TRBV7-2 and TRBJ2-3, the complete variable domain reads GAGVSQSPSNKVTEKGKDVELRCDPISGHTALYWYRQSLGQGLEFLIYFQGNSAPDKSGLPSDRFSAERTGGSVSTLTIQRTQQEDSAVYLCASSLGHTDTQYFGPGTRLTVL.

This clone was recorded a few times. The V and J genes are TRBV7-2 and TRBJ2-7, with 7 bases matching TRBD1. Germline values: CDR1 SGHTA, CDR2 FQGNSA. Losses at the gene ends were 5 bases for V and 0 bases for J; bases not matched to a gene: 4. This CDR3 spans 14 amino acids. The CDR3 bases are TGTGCCAGCAGCCAGGACAGGAGCTCCTACGAGCAGTACTTC. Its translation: CASSQDRSSYEQYF.

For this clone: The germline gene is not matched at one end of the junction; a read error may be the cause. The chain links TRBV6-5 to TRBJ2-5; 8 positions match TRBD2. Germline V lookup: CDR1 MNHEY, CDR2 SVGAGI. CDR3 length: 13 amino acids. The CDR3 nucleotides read TGTGTCAGCTTCAGCGGGAGAGGTTTGACCCAGTACTTC. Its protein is CVSFSGRGLTQYF.

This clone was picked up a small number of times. The CDR3 protein is CASSPGPGATYNEQFF. CDR3 DNA: TGTGCCAGCAGCCCGGGCCCAGGGGCCACCTACAATGAGCAGTTCTTC. This rearrangement joins TRBV5-6 to TRBJ2-1, with a tentative D call TRBD1 (6 bases). Per germline, CDR1 SGHDT and CDR2 YYEEEE. The ends were cut back, 4 bases at V and 2 bases at J, with 16 bases in the middle. The CDR3 extends over 16 amino acids. Variable domain in full (rest from reference TRBV5-6 and TRBJ2-1): DAGVTQSPTHLIKTRGQQVTLRCSPKSGHDTVSWYQQALGQGPQFIFQYYEEEERQRGNFPDRFSGHQFPNYSSELNVNALLLGDSALYLCASSPGPGATYNEQFFGPGTRLTVL.

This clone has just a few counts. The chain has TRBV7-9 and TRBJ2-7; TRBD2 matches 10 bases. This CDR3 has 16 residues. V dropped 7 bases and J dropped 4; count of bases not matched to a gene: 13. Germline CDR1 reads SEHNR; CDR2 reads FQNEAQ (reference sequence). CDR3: CASTSAAGTSAYEQYF. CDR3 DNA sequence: TGTGCCAGCACCTCTGCGGCCGGGACTAGCGCTTACGAGCAGTACTTC.

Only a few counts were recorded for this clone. DNA of the CDR3: TGTGCCTGGAGACCCGGACCGGACACTGAAGCTTTCTTT. It specifies CAWRPGPDTEAFF. This chain joins TRBV30 and TRBJ1-1; D not certain. V was clipped by 3 bases and J by 3 bases, with 11 bases between them. CDR3 length equals 13 residues. Germline assignment: CDR1 GTSNPN and CDR2 SVGIG (reference sequence).

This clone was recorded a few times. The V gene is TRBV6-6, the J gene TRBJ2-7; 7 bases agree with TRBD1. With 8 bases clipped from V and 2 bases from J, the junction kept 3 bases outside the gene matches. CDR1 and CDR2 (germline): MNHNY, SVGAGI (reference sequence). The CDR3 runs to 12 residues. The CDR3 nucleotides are TGTGCCAGCCACAGGGGTCCCTACGAGCAGTACTTC. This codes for CASHRGPYEQYF.

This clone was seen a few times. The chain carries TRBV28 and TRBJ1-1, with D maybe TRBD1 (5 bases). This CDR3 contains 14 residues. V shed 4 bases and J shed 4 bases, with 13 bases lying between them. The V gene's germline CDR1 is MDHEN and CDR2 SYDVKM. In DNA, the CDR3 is TGTGCCAGCAGTTCAAGGGGCCTCGGCACTGAAGCTTTCTTT. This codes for CASSSRGLGTEAFF.

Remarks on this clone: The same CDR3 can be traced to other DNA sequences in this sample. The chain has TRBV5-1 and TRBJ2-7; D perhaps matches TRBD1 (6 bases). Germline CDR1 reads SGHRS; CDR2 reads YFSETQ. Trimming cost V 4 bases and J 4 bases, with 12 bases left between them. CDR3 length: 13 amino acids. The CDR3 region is CASSTGQTYEQYF. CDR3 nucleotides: TGCGCCAGCAGCACCGGACAGACGTACGAGCAGTACTTC.

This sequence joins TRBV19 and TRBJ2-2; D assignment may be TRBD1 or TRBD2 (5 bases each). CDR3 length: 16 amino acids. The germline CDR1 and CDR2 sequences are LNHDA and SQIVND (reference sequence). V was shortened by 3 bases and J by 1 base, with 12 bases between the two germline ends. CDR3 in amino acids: CASSMGRGLNTGELFF. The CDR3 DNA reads TGTGCCAGTAGTATGGGGCGCGGACTGAACACCGGGGAGCTGTTTTTT.

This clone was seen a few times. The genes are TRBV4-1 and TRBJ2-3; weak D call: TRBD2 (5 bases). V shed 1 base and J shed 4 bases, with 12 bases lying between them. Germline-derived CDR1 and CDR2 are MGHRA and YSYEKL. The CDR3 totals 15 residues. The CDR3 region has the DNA TGCGCCAGCAGCCAAGCGGGGTTTATGGCAGATACGCAGTATTTT. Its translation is CASSQAGFMADTQYF.

CDR3 protein: CASTLGPGEQFF. CDR3 nucleotide sequence: TGTGCCAGCACCTTGGGACCGGGGGAGCAGTTCTTC. The gene calls are TRBV2 and TRBJ2-1, with D perhaps matching TRBD1 or TRBD2 (5 bases each). Germline CDR1 reads SNHLY; CDR2 reads FYNNEI. V dropped 7 bases and J dropped 10 bases, with 14 bases sitting between them. CDR3 length: 12 amino acids.

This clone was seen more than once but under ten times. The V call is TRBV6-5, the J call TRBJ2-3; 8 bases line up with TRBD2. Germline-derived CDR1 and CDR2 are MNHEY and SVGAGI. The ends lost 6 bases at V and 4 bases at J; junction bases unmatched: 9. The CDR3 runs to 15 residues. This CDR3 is CASRPGTSLPDTQYF. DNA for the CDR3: TGTGCCAGCAGACCCGGGACTAGTTTGCCAGATACGCAGTATTTT.

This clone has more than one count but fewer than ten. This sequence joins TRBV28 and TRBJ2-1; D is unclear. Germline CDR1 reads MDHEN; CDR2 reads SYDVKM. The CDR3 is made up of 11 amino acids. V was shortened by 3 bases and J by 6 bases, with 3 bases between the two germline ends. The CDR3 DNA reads TGTGCCAGCAGTTTTTTCAATGAGCAGTTCTTC. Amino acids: CASSFFNEQFF. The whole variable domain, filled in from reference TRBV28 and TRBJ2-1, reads DVKVTQSSRYLVKRTGEKVFLECVQDMDHENMFWYRQDPGLGLRLIYFSYDVKMKEKGDIPEGYSVSREKKERFSLILESASTNQTSMYLCASSFFNEQFFGPGTRLTVL.

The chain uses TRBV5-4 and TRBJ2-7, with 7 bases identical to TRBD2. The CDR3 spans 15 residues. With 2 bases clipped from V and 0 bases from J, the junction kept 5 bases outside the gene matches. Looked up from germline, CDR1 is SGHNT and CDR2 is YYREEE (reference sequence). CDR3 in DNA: TGTGCCAGCAGCTTCAGGGCTAGCGGCTCCTACGAGCAGTACTTC. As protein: CASSFRASGSYEQYF. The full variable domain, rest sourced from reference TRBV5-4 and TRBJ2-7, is ETGVTQSPTHLIKTRGQQVTLRCSSQSGHNTVSWYQQALGQGPQFIFQYYREEENGRGNFPPRFSGLQFPNYSSELNVNALELDDSALYLCASSFRASGSYEQYFGPGTRLTVT.

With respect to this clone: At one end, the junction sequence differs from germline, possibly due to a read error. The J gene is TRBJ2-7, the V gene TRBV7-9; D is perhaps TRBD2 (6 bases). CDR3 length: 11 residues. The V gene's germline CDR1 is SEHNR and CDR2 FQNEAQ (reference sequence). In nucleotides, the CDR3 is TGTGCCAGCAGCTTAGACGCTAGCGTGGACTTC. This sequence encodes CASSLDASVDF.

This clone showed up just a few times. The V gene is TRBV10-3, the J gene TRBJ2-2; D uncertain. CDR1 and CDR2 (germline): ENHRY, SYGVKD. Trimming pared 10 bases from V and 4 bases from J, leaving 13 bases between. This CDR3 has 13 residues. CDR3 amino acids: CATGEEFTGELFF. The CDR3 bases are TGTGCCACTGGAGAGGAATTCACCGGGGAGCTGTTTTTT.